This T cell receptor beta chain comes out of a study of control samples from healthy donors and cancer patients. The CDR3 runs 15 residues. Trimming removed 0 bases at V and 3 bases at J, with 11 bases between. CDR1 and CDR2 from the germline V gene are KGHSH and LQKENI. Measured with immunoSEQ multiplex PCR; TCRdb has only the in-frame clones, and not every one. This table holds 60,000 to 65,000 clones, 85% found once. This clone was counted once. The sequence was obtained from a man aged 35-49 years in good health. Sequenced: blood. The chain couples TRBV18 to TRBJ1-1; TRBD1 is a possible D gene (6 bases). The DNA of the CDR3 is TGTGCCAGCTCACCACCGCCCAGGGGCCACACTGAAGCTTTCTTT. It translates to CASSPPPRGHTEAFF.